What follows are 12 T cell receptor beta chains derived from one specimen sequenced in a study of post-analysis software for immune sequencing data (dated by TCRdb to the mid-2010s). Study-wide conclusions, independent of this receptor: Significantly higher frequencies in patients than in controls were found for a few TRBV segments, including TRBV5-6, TRBV5-1 and TRBV20-1.

No antigen is known for these receptors. The library was built by means of PCR. TCRdb shows the sequencer as Illumina HiSeq 2500. Unique molecular identifiers were incorporated into TCR beta cDNA libraries to reduce PCR and sequencing biases. Clones were called with MiXCR by TCRdb after fastp trimmed the public reads at Q25, and only in-frame beta chains were retained. Merged by CDR3 protein, the rows form single entries marked with the most common genes and DNA. The sample includes 380,000 or so distinct CDR3 sequences, with roughly 35% observed a single time. The ten biggest clones cover 13% of the sample. Sequencing was carried out using blood. All receptors derive from a girl under 18 with multiple sclerosis.

The sample holds a few counts of this clonotype. This chain joins TRBV6-6 and TRBJ2-4; D might be TRBD2 (6 bases). The better agreement between TRBJ2-7 and the DNA end casts doubt on the J call. CDR1 and CDR2 from the germline V gene are MNHNY and SVGAGI (reference sequence). This CDR3 has 12 residues. This CDR3 reads CASSHGGYEQYF. In DNA, the CDR3 is TGTGCCAGCAGTCACGGGGGCTACGAGCAGTACTTC.

Points on this clonotype: At one of its ends the junction is not consistent with the germline gene, which may arise from a read error. The chain carries TRBV7-2 and TRBJ1-4; 8 bases are a match to TRBD1. The CDR3 runs 14 residues. CDR1 SGHTA and CDR2 FQGNSA come from the germline V gene. CDR3 coding DNA: TGTGCCAGCAGCTTAAGGACAGGGAGTGAAAAGCTGTTTTTT. Its translation is CASSLRTGSEKLFF.

As regards this clonotype: A much larger clone lies a single base off, so this may be a read error. CDR3 residues: CASSLQGALNTEAFF. The CDR3 nucleotides are TGTGCCAGCAGCTTACAGGGGGCACTGAACACTGAAGCTTTCTTT. The chain combines TRBV7-2 with TRBJ1-1; 8 bases match TRBD1. With 2 bases clipped from V and 0 bases from J, the junction kept 2 bases outside the gene matches. This CDR3 region has 15 residues. The V gene's germline CDR1 is SGHTA and CDR2 FQGNSA.

This clonotype was picked up a small number of times. This chain connects TRBV12-3 or TRBV12-4 to TRBJ1-5; 7 nucleotides align to TRBD1. The V and J ends lost 0 bases and 7 bases, in that order; junction bases with no gene match: 3. CDR3 length: 14 amino acids. The CDR3 region is CASSLAGGRQPQHF. The CDR3 DNA reads TGTGCCAGCAGTTTAGCAGGGGGCCGCCAGCCCCAGCATTTT.

This clonotype has a handful of counts. This chain links TRBV19 with TRBJ1-2; D remains unclear. CDR1 LNHDA and CDR2 SQIVND come from the germline V gene (reference sequence). The CDR3 contains 15 residues. Trimming took off 6 bases at V and 7 bases at J, with 21 bases between the two ends. CDR3 DNA: TGTGCCAGTAGCTCCCTGGGGAGTTCTATGGTTGGCTACACCTTC. Protein product: CASSSLGSSMVGYTF.

This clonotype was found a few times. V is TRBV12-3 or TRBV12-4 and J is TRBJ1-4; 10 bases align to TRBD1. The CDR3 extends over 14 amino acids. V shed 5 bases and J 8 bases; nucleotides not matched to a gene: 5. The DNA of the CDR3 is TGTGCCAGCAGTCCGGGACAGGGGAAAGAAAAACTGTTTTTT. Encoded protein: CASSPGQGKEKLFF.

This clonotype was seen a handful of times. The V gene is TRBV12-3 or TRBV12-4, the J gene TRBJ1-1; tentative D call: TRBD1 (5 bases). The CDR3 spans 13 residues. Trimming pared 3 bases from V and 4 bases from J, leaving 9 bases between. CDR3 loop: CASSFQGLTEAFF. CDR3 coding DNA: TGTGCCAGCAGTTTCCAGGGACTCACTGAAGCTTTCTTT.

This chain links TRBV5-1 with TRBJ2-7, with D maybe TRBD1 (6 bases). This CDR3 has 14 amino acids. Germline CDR1 is SGHRS and CDR2 is YFSETQ. Trimming left V 1 base short and J 4 bases short, with 12 bases between. CDR3 residues: CASSLMGASYEQYF. The CDR3 coding sequence is TGCGCCAGCAGCTTGATGGGGGCTTCATACGAGCAGTACTTC.

The chain links TRBV5-1 to TRBJ1-1, with D unclear. The V end was cut by 0 bases, the J end by 2 bases, with 8 bases between. Germline CDR1 SGHRS, CDR2 YFSETQ. This CDR3 comprises 14 residues. CDR3 sequence: CASSLGPYNTEAFF. CDR3 DNA sequence: TGCGCCAGCAGCTTGGGACCGTACAACACTGAAGCTTTCTTT.

The chain uses TRBV20-1 and TRBJ1-2, with a weak D call TRBD1 (6 bases). Looked up from germline, CDR1 is DFQATT and CDR2 is SNEGSKA (reference sequence). V lost 7 bases and J 7 bases, leaving 16 bases between the germline ends. The CDR3 consists of 12 residues. The CDR3, as DNA: TGCAGTGTTGGAAGCAGGGGCCGTGGCTACACCTTC. Encoded protein: CSVGSRGRGYTF.

With respect to this clonotype: One end of the junction is discordant with germline, which a read error may explain. The rearrangement links TRBV3-1 to TRBJ1-1; D might be TRBD1 (5 bases). Germline V gene sequence: CDR1 LGHDT, CDR2 YNNKEL (reference sequence). The CDR3 length is 15 residues. CDR3 sequence: CASSQDGASGDETFF. As DNA, the CDR3 is TGTGCCAGCAGCCAAGATGGGGCCTCGGGTGATGAAACTTTCTTT.

The J gene is TRBJ1-4, the V gene TRBV12-3 or TRBV12-4; the D gene is possibly TRBD1 (5 bases). CDR3 size: 14 residues. V lost 4 bases and J 7 bases, leaving 13 bases between the germline ends. CDR3 in amino acids: CASSWQGSVEKLFF. In DNA form, the CDR3 reads TGTGCCAGCAGTTGGCAGGGTTCGGTTGAAAAACTGTTTTTT.